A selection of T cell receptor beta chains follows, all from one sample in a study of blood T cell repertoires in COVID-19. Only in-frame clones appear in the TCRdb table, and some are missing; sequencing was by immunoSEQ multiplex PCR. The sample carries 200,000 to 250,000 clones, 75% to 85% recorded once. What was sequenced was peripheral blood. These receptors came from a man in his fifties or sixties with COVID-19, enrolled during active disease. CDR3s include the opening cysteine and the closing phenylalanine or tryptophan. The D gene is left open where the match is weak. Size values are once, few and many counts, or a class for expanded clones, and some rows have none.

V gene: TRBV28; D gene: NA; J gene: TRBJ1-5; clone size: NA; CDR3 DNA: TGTGCCAGCACGGTAACCAATCAGCCCCAGCATTTT; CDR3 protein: CASTVTNQPQHF
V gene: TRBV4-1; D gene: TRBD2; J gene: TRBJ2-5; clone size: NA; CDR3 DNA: TGCGCCAGCAGCCTCCTGGGACTAGCGGGGGCCCGGGTGCAAGAGACCCAGTACTTC; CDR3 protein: CASSLLGLAGARVQETQYF
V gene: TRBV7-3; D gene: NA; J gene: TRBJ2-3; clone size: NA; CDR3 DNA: TGTGCCAGCAGCCTGAGCACAGATACGCAGTATTTT; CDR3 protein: CASSLSTDTQYF
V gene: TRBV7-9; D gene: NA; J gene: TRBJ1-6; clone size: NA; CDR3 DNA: TGTGCCAGCAGCGCCCGGGGTTCACCCCTCCACTTT; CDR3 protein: CASSARGSPLHF
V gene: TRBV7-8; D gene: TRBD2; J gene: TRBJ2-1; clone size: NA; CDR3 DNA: TGTGCCAGCAGCTTGACTAGCGGGGGCCTCGGGTACAATGAGCAGTTCTTC; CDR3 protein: CASSLTSGGLGYNEQFF
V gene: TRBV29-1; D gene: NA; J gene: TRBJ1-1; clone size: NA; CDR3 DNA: TGCAGCGTTGAAATCAAGGCAGGTGAAGCTTTCTTT; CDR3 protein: CSVEIKAGEAFF
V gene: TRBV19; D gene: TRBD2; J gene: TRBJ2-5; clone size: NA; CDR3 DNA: TGTGCCAGTAGCCAGACTAGCGGGGTAGGAGAGACCCAGTACTTC; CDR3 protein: CASSQTSGVGETQYF
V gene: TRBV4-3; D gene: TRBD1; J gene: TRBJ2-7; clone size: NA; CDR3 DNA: TGCGCCAGCAGCCAAGACTCGACAGGGAACTACGAGCAGTACTTC; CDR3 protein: CASSQDSTGNYEQYF
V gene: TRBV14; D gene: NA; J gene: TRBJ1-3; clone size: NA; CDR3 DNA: TGTGCCAGCAGCCAAGTGTCGGGAAGGAACTCTGGAAACACCATATATTTT; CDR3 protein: CASSQVSGRNSGNTIYF
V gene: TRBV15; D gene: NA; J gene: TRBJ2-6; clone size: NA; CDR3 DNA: TGTGCCACCAGCAGAGATATGAGGGCCTTGGGGGCCAACGTCCTGACTTTC; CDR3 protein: CATSRDMRALGANVLTF
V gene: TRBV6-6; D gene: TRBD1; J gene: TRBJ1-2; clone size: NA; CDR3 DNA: TGTGCCAGCGGACAGGTCGCCCTCTATGGCTACACCTTC; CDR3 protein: CASGQVALYGYTF
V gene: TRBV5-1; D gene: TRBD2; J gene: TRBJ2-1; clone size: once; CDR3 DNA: TGCGCCAGCAGTAAAGCCACTAGCGGGGGGATTAATGAGCAGTTCTTC; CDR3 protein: CASSKATSGGINEQFF
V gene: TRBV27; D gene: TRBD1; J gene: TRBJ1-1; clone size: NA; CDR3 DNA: TGTGCCAGCAGTCTGGGACAGGGGGCCATGGCTTTCTTT; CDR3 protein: CASSLGQGAMAFF
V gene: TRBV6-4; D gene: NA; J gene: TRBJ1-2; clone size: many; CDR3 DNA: TGTGCCAGCAGTGACTCTGGCAAATATAAGTATGGCTACACCTTC; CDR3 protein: CASSDSGKYKYGYTF
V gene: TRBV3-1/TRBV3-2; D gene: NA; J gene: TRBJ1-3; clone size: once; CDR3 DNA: TGTGCCAGCACCCACAGATCGTCTGGAAACACCATATATTTT; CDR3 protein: CASTHRSSGNTIYF
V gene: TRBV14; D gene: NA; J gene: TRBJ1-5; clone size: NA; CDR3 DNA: TGTGCCAGCAGCCAAGCCCCGAATCAGCCCCAGCATTTT; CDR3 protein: CASSQAPNQPQHF
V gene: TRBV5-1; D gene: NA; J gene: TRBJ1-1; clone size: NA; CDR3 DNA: TGCGCCAGCAGCTTGGGGCGACAGATAGACAGGAACACTGAAGCTTTCTTT; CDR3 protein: CASSLGRQIDRNTEAFF
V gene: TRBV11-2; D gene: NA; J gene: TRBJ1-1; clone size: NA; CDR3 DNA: TGTGCCAGCAGCTTAGTACCGGGGGGCACTGAAGCTTTCTTT; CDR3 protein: CASSLVPGGTEAFF
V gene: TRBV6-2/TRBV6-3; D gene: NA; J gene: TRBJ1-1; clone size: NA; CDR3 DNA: TGTGCCAGCAGCCGGTGGGACACACCGAACACTGAAGCTTTCTTT; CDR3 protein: CASSRWDTPNTEAFF
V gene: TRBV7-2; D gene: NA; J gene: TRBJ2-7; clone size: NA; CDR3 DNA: TGTGCCAGCAGCTTAGCGCGAGTGAGCCCCTACGAGCAGTACTTC; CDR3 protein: CASSLARVSPYEQYF
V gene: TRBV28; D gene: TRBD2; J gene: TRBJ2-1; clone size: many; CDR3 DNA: TGTGCCAGCAGGCCTGTAGCGGGGGGCTACAATGAGCAGTTCTTC; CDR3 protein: CASRPVAGGYNEQFF
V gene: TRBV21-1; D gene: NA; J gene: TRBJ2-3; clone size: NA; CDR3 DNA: TGTGCCAGCAGCAAAGAGGGCGGGGCCCCAGATACGCAGTATTTT; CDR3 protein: CASSKEGGAPDTQYF
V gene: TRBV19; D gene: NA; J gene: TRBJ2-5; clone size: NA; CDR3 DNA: TGTGCCAGTAGCCTAATCGGGGGGACCCAGTACTTC; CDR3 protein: CASSLIGGTQYF
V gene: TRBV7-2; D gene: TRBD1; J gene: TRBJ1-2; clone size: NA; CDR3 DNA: TGTGCCAGCAGCGTCGGACAGGGGTTTGGCTATGGCTACACCTTC; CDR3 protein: CASSVGQGFGYGYTF
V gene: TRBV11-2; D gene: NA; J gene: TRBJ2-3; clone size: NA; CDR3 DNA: TGTGCCAGCAGCCGAGGGTGGGACACAGATACGCAGTATTTT; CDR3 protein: CASSRGWDTDTQYF
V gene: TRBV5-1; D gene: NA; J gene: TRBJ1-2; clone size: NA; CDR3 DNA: TGCGCCAGCAGCTCCCAGGGGCTCGATGGCTACACCTTC; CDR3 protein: CASSSQGLDGYTF
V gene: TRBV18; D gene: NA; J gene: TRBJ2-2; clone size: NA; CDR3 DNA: TGTGCCAGCTCACCACGGGAGCGTCGCGGGGTACCCGGGGAGCTGTTTTTT; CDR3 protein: CASSPRERRGVPGELFF
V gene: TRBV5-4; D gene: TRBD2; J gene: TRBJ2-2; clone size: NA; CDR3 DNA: TGTGCCAGCAGCCCCGGTAGCGGGGGGGCCAACACCGGGGAGCTGTTTTTT; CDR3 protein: CASSPGSGGANTGELFF
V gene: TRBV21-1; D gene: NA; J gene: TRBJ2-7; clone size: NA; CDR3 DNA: TGTGCCAGCAGCAAAGGTAGCAGGGGGGACTACGAGCAGTACTTC; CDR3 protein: CASSKGSRGDYEQYF
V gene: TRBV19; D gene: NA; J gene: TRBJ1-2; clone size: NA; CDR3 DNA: TGTGCCAGTAAAAGACAGGCAAACTATGGCTACACCTTC; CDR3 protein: CASKRQANYGYTF
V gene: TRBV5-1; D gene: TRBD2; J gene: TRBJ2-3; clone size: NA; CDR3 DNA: TGCGCCAGCATAGGGGAGGGAGATACGCAGTATTTT; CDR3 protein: CASIGEGDTQYF
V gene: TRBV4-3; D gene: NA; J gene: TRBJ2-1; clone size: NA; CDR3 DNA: TGCGCCAGCAGCCAAGAGGGAGGAGCGCGGTACAATGAGCAGTTCTTC; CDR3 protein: CASSQEGGARYNEQFF
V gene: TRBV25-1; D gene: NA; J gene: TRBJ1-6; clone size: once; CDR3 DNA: TGTGCCAGCAGTGAGCTCAAGGGGGCCTATAATTCACCCCTCCACTTT; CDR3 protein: CASSELKGAYNSPLHF
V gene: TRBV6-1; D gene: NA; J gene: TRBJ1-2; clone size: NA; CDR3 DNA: TGTGCCAGCAGTGAAGCGGGGGGGATCGGCTACACCTTC; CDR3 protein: CASSEAGGIGYTF
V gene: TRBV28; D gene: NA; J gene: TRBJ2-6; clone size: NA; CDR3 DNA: TGTGCCAGCAGTTTTACGGGCTCTGGGGCCAACGTCCTGACTTTC; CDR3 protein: CASSFTGSGANVLTF
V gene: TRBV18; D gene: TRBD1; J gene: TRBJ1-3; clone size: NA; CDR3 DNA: TGTGCCAGCTCACCACCCGGGACAGGGGTCGCTGGAAACACCATATATTTT; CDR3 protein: CASSPPGTGVAGNTIYF
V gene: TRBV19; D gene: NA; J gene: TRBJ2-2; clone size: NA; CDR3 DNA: TGTGCCAGTAGTACCGCAGGTGTTCAAACCGGGGAGCTGTTTTTT; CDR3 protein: CASSTAGVQTGELFF
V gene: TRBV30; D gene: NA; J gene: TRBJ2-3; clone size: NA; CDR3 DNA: TGTGCCTGGAGTGTTGGCCTAGACTTTGGGCAGTATTTT; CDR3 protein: CAWSVGLDFGQYF
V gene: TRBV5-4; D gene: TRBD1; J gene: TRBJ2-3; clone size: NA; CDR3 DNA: TGTGCCAGCAGTCCGACAGGGCTTGGCACAGATACGCAGTATTTT; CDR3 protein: CASSPTGLGTDTQYF
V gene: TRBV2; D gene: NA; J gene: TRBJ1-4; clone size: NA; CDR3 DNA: TGTGCCAGCAGTTTTCCCCCTTCAGGGAAGGAAAAACTGTTTTTT; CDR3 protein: CASSFPPSGKEKLFF
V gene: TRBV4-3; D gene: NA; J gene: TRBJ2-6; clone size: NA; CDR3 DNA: TGCGCCAGCAGCCAAGACCAGTTCGGGGCCAACGTCCTGACTTTC; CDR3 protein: CASSQDQFGANVLTF
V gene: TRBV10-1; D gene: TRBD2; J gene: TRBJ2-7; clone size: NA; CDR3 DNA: TGCGCCAGCAGCTCCCCGGGACGTCCAGCGGGGCCCTCCTACGAGCAGTACTTC; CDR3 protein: CASSSPGRPAGPSYEQYF
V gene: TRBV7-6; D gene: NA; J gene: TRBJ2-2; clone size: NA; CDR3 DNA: TGTGCCAGCAGCTTAGCGCTAGGCCAAATACCCGGGGAGCTGTTTTTT; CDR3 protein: CASSLALGQIPGELFF
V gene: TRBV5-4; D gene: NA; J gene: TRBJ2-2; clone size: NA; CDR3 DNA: TGTGCCAGCAGCTGGGGAGGGGGGAACACCGGGGAGCTGTTTTTT; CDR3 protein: CASSWGGGNTGELFF
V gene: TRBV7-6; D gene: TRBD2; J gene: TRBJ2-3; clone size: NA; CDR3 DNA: TGTGCCAGCAGTCACGATACCGGGACTAGCGTTACGCAGTATTTT; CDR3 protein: CASSHDTGTSVTQYF
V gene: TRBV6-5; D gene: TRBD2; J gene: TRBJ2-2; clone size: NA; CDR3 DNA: TGTGCCAGCAGGGCTAGCGGGGTTACCGGGGAGCTGTTTTTT; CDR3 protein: CASRASGVTGELFF